This T cell receptor (beta chain) was documented in a study of ipilimumab plus nivolumab after autologous stem cell transplantation. Study-level background: Both relapsed and primary refractory DLBCL were included.

This CDR3 contains 18 residues. CDR1 LNHDA and CDR2 SQIVND come from the germline V gene (reference sequence). V lost 4 bases to trimming and J lost 4 bases, with 26 bases between them. Libraries were prepared by immunoSEQ multiplex PCR; TCRdb keeps only in-frame clonotypes and omits some of them. The sample holds around 21,000 clones, 81% seen once. Patients got ipilimumab 1 mg/kg beginning 14 to 28 days post-transplant. Patients received nivolumab 3 mg/kg at weeks 1, 4, 7, 10, then fortnightly to week 26. This clonotype originated in a male donor with diffuse large B-cell lymphoma. The chain uses TRBV19 and TRBJ2-7; TRBD2 might be the D (8 bases). Sequenced here: PBMCs, sampled in a trial of ipilimumab plus nivolumab as post-transplant consolidation. The CDR3 loop reads CASSTDRVGRGGEYEQYF. In nucleotides, the CDR3 is TGTGCCAGTAGTACCGACAGGGTCGGCCGGGGGGGCGAGTACGAGCAGTACTTC.